These 20 T cell receptor beta chains were sequenced from one sample in a study of CD8+ T cells in alopecia areata. Reverse transcribed after extraction, RNA yielded cDNA as the sequencing template. TCRdb's copy holds only in-frame clones and misses some; the assay was immunoSEQ multiplex PCR. The repertoire holds 95,000 to 100,000 clones, approximately 63% seen once, with about 15% in the top ten. The treatment denotes: oral pan-JAK inhibitor, 5-10 mg twice daily. The specimen was CD8+ T cells sorted from blood, collected at roughly week 55, from a patient treated with tofacitinib. These receptors were collected from a human donor with alopecia areata.

This chain joins TRBV5-1 and TRBJ2-5; D remains ambiguous. The germline V gene encodes CDR1 SGHRS and CDR2 YFSETQ. The V gene lost 4 bases and the J gene lost 2 bases, with 21 bases spanning the gap. CDR3 length equals 17 residues. CDR3 in DNA: TGCGCCAGCAGCCTTGATACAGTTTACCTTTTTCAAGAGACCCAGTACTTC. This encodes CASSLDTVYLFQETQYF. Full variable domain (rest looked up from reference TRBV5-1 and TRBJ2-5): KAGVTQTPRYLIKTRGQQVTLSCSPISGHRSVSWYQQTPGQGLQFLFEYFSETQRNKGNFPGRFSGRQFSNSRSEMNVSTLELGDSALYLCASSLDTVYLFQETQYFGPGTRLLVL.

The rearrangement links TRBV30 to TRBJ1-2; D ambiguous. CDR1 GTSNPN and CDR2 SVGIG come from the germline V gene (reference sequence). V was pared by 4 bases and J by 4 bases, with 13 bases between. The CDR3 spans 13 residues. This CDR3 reads CAWTATSSYGYTF. The CDR3 DNA sequence: TGTGCCTGGACGGCCACCAGCTCCTATGGCTACACCTTC.

This rearrangement joins TRBV27 to TRBJ2-7; 8 positions match TRBD1. Germline V gene data show CDR1 as MNHEY and CDR2 as SMNVEV (reference sequence). This CDR3 comprises 15 residues. The ends lost 0 bases at V and 0 bases at J; junction bases unmatched: 1. Here the CDR3 DNA reads TGTGCCAGCAGTTTATCCGGGACAGGCTCCTACGAGCAGTACTTC. Its protein product is CASSLSGTGSYEQYF.

This clone was picked up a small number of times. The J gene is TRBJ2-3, the V gene TRBV6-4, with 11 bases identical to TRBD1. CDR1 MRHNA and CDR2 SNTAGT come from the germline V gene. The CDR3 runs 16 residues. The trim removed 4 bases at V and 3 bases at J, leaving 6 bases unmatched. CDR3 residues: CASSATGTGGTDTQYF. The CDR3, as DNA: TGTGCCAGCAGTGCCACCGGGACAGGGGGTACAGATACGCAGTATTTT.

The chain is built from TRBV15 and TRBJ1-1; the D is unclear. CDR3 size: 13 residues. The V gene's germline CDR1 is LNHNV and CDR2 YYDKDF (reference sequence). Trimming took 2 bases from V and 1 from J, leaving 5 bases between them. In nucleotides, the CDR3 is TGTGCCACCAGCAGAATAGCGAACACTGAAGCTTTCTTT. Translation: CATSRIANTEAFF.

The V gene is TRBV10-3, the J gene TRBJ1-5, with D perhaps TRBD1 (6 bases). The CDR3 contains 16 residues. Between the trimmed V and J ends, which lost 10 bases and 0 bases, there was a span of 19 bases. Germline V CDR1 and CDR2: ENHRY, SYGVKD. The CDR3: CATTQDRAYSNQPQHF. The CDR3 region has the DNA TGTGCCACAACACAGGACAGAGCTTATAGCAATCAGCCCCAGCATTTT.

This clone rates as medium-sized. The gene calls are TRBV5-4 and TRBJ2-5, with D perhaps matching TRBD1 or TRBD2 (6 bases each). This CDR3 has 15 amino acids. V gave up 4 bases and J gave up 5 bases, with 18 bases separating them. Germline assignment: CDR1 SGHNT and CDR2 YYREEE (reference sequence). The CDR3 DNA reads as TGTGCCAGCAGCCCCGACAGGACCGGAGGGGAGACCCAGTACTTC. Its protein product is CASSPDRTGGETQYF.

This clone was found once. This rearrangement joins TRBV7-2 to TRBJ1-2; 10 positions agree with TRBD1. The CDR3 length is 15 residues. Trimming cost V 1 base and J 6 bases; bases outside gene matches: 5. The germline V gene encodes CDR1 SGHTA and CDR2 FQGNSA. The CDR3 region is CASSLGTGGVHGYTF. The CDR3 DNA is TGTGCCAGCAGCTTAGGGACAGGGGGGGTGCATGGCTACACCTTC. Full variable domain (outside the CDR3, taken from reference TRBV7-2 and TRBJ1-2): GAGVSQSPSNKVTEKGKDVELRCDPISGHTALYWYRQSLGQGLEFLIYFQGNSAPDKSGLPSDRFSAERTGGSVSTLTIQRTQQEDSAVYLCASSLGTGGVHGYTFGSGTRLTVV.

This chain uses TRBV27 with TRBJ2-1; D is unresolved. Trimming removed 5 bases at V and 3 bases at J, with 14 bases between. CDR1 is MNHEY and CDR2 is SMNVEV in the germline V gene (reference sequence). The CDR3 has 15 residues. Written as DNA, the CDR3 is TGTGCCAGCAGTCTAGTACGAGAGGACTACAATGAGCAGTTCTTC. The encoded protein is CASSLVREDYNEQFF.

There are a few counts of this clone. This chain joins TRBV27 and TRBJ2-6; either TRBD1 or TRBD2 may fit D (5 bases each). Germline V gives CDR1 MNHEY, CDR2 SMNVEV (reference sequence). CDR3 length equals 18 residues. V lost 7 bases to trimming and J lost 0 bases, with 19 bases between them. The CDR3 nucleotides are TGTGCCAGCACCCTGAGGGGCCTTGGGGGCTCTGGGGCCAACGTCCTGACTTTC. This codes for CASTLRGLGGSGANVLTF. Full variable domain (rest looked up from reference TRBV27 and TRBJ2-6): EAQVTQNPRYLITVTGKKLTVTCSQNMNHEYMSWYRQDPGLGLRQIYYSMNVEVTDKGDVPEGYKVSRKEKRNFPLILESPSPNQTSLYFCASTLRGLGGSGANVLTFGAGSRLTVL.

This clone has just one count. The rearrangement links TRBV27 to TRBJ2-7; D gene unclear. Germline values: CDR1 MNHEY, CDR2 SMNVEV (reference sequence). V lost 3 bases and J 2 bases, leaving 14 bases between the germline ends. CDR3 length: 15 amino acids. CDR3 region: CASSFVGLSTYEQYF. CDR3 DNA: TGTGCCAGCAGTTTCGTCGGCTTATCGACCTACGAGCAGTACTTC.

V gene TRBV2 combines with J gene TRBJ2-7; D gene ambiguous. Trimming cost V 4 bases and J 5 bases, with 3 bases left between them. The CDR3 extends over 10 amino acids. Germline lookup yields CDR1 SNHLY and CDR2 FYNNEI. For the CDR3, the DNA is TGTGCCAGCAGTGGGAACGAGCAGTACTTC. This gives the protein CASSGNEQYF. The complete variable domain, with remaining parts taken from reference TRBV2 and TRBJ2-7, reads EPEVTQTPSHQVTQMGQEVILRCVPISNHLYFYWYRQILGQKVEFLVSFYNNEISEKSEIFDDQFSVERPDGSNFTLKIRSTKLEDSAMYFCASSGNEQYFGPGTRLTVT.

The genes are TRBV19 and TRBJ2-7, with 7 bases aligning to TRBD1. The CDR3 is 17 residues long. V lost 0 bases to trimming and J lost 1 base; unmatched junction nucleotides: 9. CDR1 LNHDA and CDR2 SQIVND come from the germline V gene (reference sequence). CDR3 amino acids: CASSIDLKTGISYEQYF. CDR3 sequence (DNA): TGTGCCAGTAGTATAGATCTTAAGACAGGGATATCCTACGAGCAGTACTTC.

The V and J genes are TRBV5-1 and TRBJ2-1, with D possibly TRBD2 on 6 matching bases. This CDR3 is built from 14 residues. Per germline, CDR1 SGHRS and CDR2 YFSETQ. V lost 1 base to trimming and J lost 8 bases, with 13 bases between them. The CDR3 DNA follows: TGCGCCAGCAGCTTGTCGAGCGGGCGAGATGAGCAGTTCTTC. Its translation: CASSLSSGRDEQFF.

This chain connects TRBV5-1 to TRBJ2-7; 9 nucleotides agree with TRBD1. Trimming removed 4 bases from V and 3 bases from J; junction bases left unmatched: 8. This CDR3 comprises 15 residues. Germline assignment: CDR1 SGHRS and CDR2 YFSETQ. Written as DNA, the CDR3 is TGCGCCAGCAGCGCACCGGGACAGGGATTCTACGAGCAGTACTTC. Protein: CASSAPGQGFYEQYF.

The chain has TRBV6-1 and TRBJ2-3, with 9 nucleotides matching TRBD1. Trimming cost V 1 base and J 12 bases; bases outside gene matches: 2. The CDR3 runs to 12 residues. CDR1 is MNHNS, CDR2 SASEGT, per germline. The CDR3 region has the DNA TGTGCCAGCAGTGAAGGGGGACAGGGTCAGTATTTT. This translates into CASSEGGQGQYF.

This clone was seen just once. This sequence joins TRBV2 and TRBJ2-7; the D is unclear. Germline values: CDR1 SNHLY, CDR2 FYNNEI. There are 11 residues in the CDR3. With 5 bases removed from V and 3 bases from J, the gap between germline ends came to 5 bases. CDR3 loop: CASSPRYEQYF. CDR3 nucleotides: TGTGCCAGCAGTCCTCGCTACGAGCAGTACTTC.

This chain uses TRBV9 with TRBJ2-5; 13 bases map to TRBD2. V lost 4 bases and J lost 2; bases outside the gene matches: 2. The germline gives CDR1 SGDLS, CDR2 YYNGEE. The CDR3 spans 15 residues. The CDR3 DNA is TGTGCCAGCAGCACTAGCGGGGGGGCACAAGAGACCCAGTACTTC. This codes for CASSTSGGAQETQYF.

The chain joins TRBV29-1 to TRBJ1-1, with D perhaps TRBD1 (5 bases). The length of the CDR3 is 14 residues. The V gene lost 1 base and the J gene lost 5 bases, with 14 bases spanning the gap. Germline lookup yields CDR1 SQVTM and CDR2 ANQGSEA. CDR3 region: CSVEVMGLGTEAFF. CDR3 coding DNA: TGCAGCGTTGAAGTTATGGGACTGGGGACTGAAGCTTTCTTT.

V is TRBV4-1 and J is TRBJ1-2, with 7 nucleotides matching TRBD1. Per germline, CDR1 MGHRA and CDR2 YSYEKL. CDR3 length equals 14 residues. Trimming took 0 bases from V and 4 from J; bases not matched to a gene: 2. DNA of the CDR3: TGCGCCAGCAGCCAAGATGGGACAGTCTATGGCTACACCTTC. It translates to CASSQDGTVYGYTF.